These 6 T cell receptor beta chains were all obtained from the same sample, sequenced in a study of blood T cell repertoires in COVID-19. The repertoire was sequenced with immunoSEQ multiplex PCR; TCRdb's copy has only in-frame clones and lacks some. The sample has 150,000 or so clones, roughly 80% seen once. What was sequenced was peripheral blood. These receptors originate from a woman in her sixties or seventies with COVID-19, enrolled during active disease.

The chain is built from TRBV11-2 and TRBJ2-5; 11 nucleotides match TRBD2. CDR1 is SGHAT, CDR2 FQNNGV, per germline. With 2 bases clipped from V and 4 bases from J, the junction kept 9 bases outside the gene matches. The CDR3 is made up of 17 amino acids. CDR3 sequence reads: CASSLPSTSGNRETQYF. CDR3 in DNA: TGTGCCAGCAGCTTACCGTCGACTAGCGGGAATCGAGAGACCCAGTACTTC.

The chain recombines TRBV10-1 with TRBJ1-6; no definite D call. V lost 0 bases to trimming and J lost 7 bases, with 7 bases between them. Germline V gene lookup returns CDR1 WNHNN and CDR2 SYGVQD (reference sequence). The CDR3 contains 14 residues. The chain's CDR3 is CASSESGVNSPLHF. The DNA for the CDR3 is TGCGCCAGCAGTGAGTCAGGAGTCAATTCACCCCTCCACTTT.

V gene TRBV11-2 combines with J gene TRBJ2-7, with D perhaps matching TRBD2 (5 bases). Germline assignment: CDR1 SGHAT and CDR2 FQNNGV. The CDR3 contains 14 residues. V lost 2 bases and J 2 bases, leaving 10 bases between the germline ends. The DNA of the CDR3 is TGTGCCAGCAGCTTAACGGACGGGGCCTACGAGCAGTACGTC. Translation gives CASSLTDGAYEQYV.

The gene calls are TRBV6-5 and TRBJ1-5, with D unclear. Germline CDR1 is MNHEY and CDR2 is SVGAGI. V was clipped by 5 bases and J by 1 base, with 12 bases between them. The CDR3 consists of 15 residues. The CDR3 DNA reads TGTGCCAGCAGTCCACTCGACACGAGCAATCAGCCCCAGCATTTT. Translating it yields CASSPLDTSNQPQHF.

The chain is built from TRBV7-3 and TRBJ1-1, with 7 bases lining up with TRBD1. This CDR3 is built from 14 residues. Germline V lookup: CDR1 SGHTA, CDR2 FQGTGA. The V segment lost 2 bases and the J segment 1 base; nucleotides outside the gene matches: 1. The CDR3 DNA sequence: TGTGCCAGCAGCTTAGCAGGGGGGAACACTGAAGCTTTCTTT. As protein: CASSLAGGNTEAFF.

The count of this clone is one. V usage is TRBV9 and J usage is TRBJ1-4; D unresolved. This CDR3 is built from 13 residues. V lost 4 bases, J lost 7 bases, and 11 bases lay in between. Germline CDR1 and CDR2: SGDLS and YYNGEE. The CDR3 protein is CASSRRGIEKLFF. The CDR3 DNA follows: TGTGCCAGCAGCCGCCGCGGAATTGAAAAACTGTTTTTT.